Here is one T cell receptor beta chain with its context. The antigen is not known. Trimming cost V 4 bases and J 3 bases, with 14 bases left between them. Germline V CDR1 and CDR2: SGHDN, FVKESK. The CDR3 has 15 amino acids. This sample is part of a study of chemoradiotherapy in HPV16-positive cancers. Findings and caveats of the study: Candidate HPV-specific clones and E7-related TCR motifs grew in tumor during treatment.

The method was immunoSEQ multiplex PCR; TCRdb's version includes in-frame clones alone and lacks a portion of them. The table includes approximately 34,000 clones, about nine tenths detected once. Specimen: blood, collected from a patient who underwent chemoradiotherapy. The V call is TRBV14, the J call TRBJ2-3; tentative D call: TRBD1 (6 bases). This clonotype was sampled from a human donor with HPV-associated anogenital cancer. In nucleotides, the CDR3 is TGTGCCAGCAGCCGGCGGCAGGGGCGGACAGATACGCAGTATTTT. Amino acid sequence: CASSRRQGRTDTQYF.